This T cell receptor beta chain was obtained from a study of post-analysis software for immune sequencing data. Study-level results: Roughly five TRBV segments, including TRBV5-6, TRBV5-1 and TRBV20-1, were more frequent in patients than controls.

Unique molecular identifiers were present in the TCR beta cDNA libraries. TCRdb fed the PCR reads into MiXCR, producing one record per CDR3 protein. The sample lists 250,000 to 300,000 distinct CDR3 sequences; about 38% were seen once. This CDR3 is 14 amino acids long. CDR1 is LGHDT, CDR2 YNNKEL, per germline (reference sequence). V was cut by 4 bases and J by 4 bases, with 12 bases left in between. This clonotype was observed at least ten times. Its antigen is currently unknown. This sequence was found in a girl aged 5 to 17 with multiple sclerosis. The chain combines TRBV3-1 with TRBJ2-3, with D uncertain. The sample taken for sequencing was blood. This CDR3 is CASSLREVPDTQYF. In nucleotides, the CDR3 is TGTGCCAGCAGCCTACGCGAGGTCCCAGATACGCAGTATTTT.